One sample yielded the 4 T cell receptor beta chains listed below, sequenced in a study of T cell responses to AZD1222 COVID-19 vaccine. Generated by immunoSEQ multiplex PCR, the TCRdb table keeps only in-frame clones and is missing some. The sample includes over 110,000 clones, approximately 90% of them seen just once. Sequences were derived from peripheral blood, sampled 28 days after the second AZD1222 dose. Receptors originate from an adult who received the AZD1222 COVID-19 vaccine.

The V call is TRBV27, the J call TRBJ2-7; D call uncertain. Germline loops: CDR1 MNHEY, CDR2 SMNVEV (reference sequence). Trimming removed 8 bases at V and 6 bases at J, with 11 bases between. There are 11 residues in the CDR3. The CDR3 DNA follows: TGTGCCAGCCGCCGGTCGGGCGAGCAGTACTTC. Protein sequence: CASRRSGEQYF.

This chain connects TRBV27 to TRBJ1-2; D is uncertain. This CDR3 is 12 amino acids long. The V end lost 8 bases, the J end lost 8 bases, and 15 bases lay between the germline ends. Per the germline V gene, CDR1 is MNHEY and CDR2 is SMNVEV (reference sequence). The CDR3 DNA reads as TGTGCCAGCTGGGTGGGCGGCCTGGGCTACACCTTC. Residues: CASWVGGLGYTF.

V and J are TRBV7-9 and TRBJ1-6; no firm D call. Germline V CDR1 and CDR2: SEHNR, FQNEAQ (reference sequence). With 5 bases removed from V and 7 bases from J, the gap between germline ends came to 21 bases. The CDR3 has 17 amino acids. The CDR3 DNA is TGTGCCAGCAGCCCCTCGGGTATGGGGAATGGCAATTCACCCCTCCACTTT. This gives the protein CASSPSGMGNGNSPLHF.

The V call is TRBV11-2, the J call TRBJ1-4, with D possibly TRBD1 on 6 matching bases. The germline CDR1 and CDR2 sequences are SGHAT and FQNNGV. The CDR3 contains 16 residues. Trimming pared 2 bases from V and 0 bases from J, leaving 10 bases between. The CDR3 DNA follows: TGTGCCAGCAGCTTACAGGGACATGCAACTAATGAAAAACTGTTTTTT. It is translated as CASSLQGHATNEKLFF.